This TCR beta chain was captured by sequencing in a study of CD8+CD57+ T cells in acquired aplastic anemia. Looking at the study overall: The mean DNA yield obtained from sorted CD4+ and CD8+ cells came to about 3.2 ug.

Remarks on this clonotype: Its antigen is not identified.

General study findings and limits: Patients had around 28 CD8+ CDR3 sequences in common with controls (the shared set).

The template for TCR beta VDJ and CDR3 sequence profiling was genomic DNA. TCRdb fed the reads into MiXCR, producing one record per CDR3 protein. The sample yields 270,000 or so distinct CDR3 sequences, 82% seen once. CDR1 and CDR2 from the germline V gene are SGDLS and YYNGEE. This CDR3 region has 14 residues. The V segment lost 4 bases and the J segment 10 bases; nucleotides outside the gene matches: 11. Those patients picked for sequencing had displayed CD8+CD57+ cell expansion on flow cytometry. There was no therapy given to any patient before the blood sampling took place. The clonotype comes from a human donor with aplastic anemia. This rearrangement joins TRBV9 to TRBJ2-3; 8 bases are a match to TRBD1. Material for sequencing was sorted CD4+, CD8+, or CD8+CD57+ T cells (not recorded which) from PBMCs. The CDR3 nucleotides read TGTGCCAGCAGCTTCACAGGGGGGCCCGACGCGCAGTATTTT. Its protein product is CASSFTGGPDAQYF.